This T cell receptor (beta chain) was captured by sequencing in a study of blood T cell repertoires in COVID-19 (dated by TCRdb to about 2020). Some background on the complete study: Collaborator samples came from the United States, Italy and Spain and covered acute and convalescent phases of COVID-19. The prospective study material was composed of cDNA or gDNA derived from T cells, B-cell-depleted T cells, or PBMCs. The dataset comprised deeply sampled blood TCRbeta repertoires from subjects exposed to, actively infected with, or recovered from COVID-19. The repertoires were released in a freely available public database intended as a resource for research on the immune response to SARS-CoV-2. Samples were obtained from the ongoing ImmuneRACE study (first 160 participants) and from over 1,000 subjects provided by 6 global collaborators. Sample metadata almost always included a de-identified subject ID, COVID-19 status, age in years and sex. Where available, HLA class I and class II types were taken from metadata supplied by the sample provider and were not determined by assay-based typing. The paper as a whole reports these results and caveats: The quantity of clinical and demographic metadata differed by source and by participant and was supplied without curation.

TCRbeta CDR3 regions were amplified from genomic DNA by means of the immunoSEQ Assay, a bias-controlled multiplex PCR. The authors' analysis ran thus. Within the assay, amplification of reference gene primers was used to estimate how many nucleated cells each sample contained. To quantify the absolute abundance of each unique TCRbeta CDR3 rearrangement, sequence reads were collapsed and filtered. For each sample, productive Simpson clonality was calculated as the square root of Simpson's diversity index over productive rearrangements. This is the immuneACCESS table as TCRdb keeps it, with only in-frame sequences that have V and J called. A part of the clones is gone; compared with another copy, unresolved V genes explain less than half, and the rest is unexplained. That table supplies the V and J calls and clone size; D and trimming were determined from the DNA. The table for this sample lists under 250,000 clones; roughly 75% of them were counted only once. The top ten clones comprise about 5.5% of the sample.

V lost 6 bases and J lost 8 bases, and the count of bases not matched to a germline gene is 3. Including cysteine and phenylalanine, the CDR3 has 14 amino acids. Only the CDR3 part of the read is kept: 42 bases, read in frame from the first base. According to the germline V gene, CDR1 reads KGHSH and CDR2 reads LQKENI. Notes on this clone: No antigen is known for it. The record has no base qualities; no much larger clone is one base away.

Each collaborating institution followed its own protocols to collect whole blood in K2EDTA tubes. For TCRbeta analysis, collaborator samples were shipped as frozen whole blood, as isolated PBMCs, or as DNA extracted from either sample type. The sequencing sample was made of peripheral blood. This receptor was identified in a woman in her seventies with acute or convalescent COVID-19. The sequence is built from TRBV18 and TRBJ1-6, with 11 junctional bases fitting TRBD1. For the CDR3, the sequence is CASSGTGGDSPLHF. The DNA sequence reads TGTGCCAGCTCCGGGACAGGGGGGGATTCACCCCTCCACTTT.